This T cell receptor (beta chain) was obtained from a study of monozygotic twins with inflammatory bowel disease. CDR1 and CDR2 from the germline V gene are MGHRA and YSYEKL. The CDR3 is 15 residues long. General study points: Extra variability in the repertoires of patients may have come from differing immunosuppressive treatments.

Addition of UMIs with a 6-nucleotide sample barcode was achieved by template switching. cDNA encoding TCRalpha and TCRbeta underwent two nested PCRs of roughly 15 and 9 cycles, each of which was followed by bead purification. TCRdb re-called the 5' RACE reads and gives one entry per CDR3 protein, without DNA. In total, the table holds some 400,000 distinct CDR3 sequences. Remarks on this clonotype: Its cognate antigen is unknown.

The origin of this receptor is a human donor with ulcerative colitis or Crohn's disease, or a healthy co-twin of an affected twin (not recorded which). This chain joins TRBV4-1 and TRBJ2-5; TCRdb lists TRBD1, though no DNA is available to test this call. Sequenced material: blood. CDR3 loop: CASTATWGGKETQYF.